The subject of this entry is one T cell receptor (beta chain). Its antigen is currently unknown. TCRdb called the 5' RACE reads again in MiXCR, with one record for every CDR3 protein. The profile shows about 100,000 distinct CDR3 sequences, 3.5% to 5% of them singletons. The entry originates in a study of spatial heterogeneity in lung cancer. Study in general: More than 9.5 raw reads, on average, carried each unique TCR and UMI combination. Study-wide findings and caveats: One measure, the expanded intratumoral alpha and beta TCR count, tracked tumor mutation counts.

Time point indicated: sample taken at primary tumor resection. Unsorted whole RNA samples from tumor, nontumor lung or frozen PBMC were sequenced. This CDR3 is built from 17 residues. J was trimmed by 1 base and V by 6 bases; bases with no gene match: 7. CDR1 is SQVTM, CDR2 ANQGSEA, per germline. Source: lung tumor tissue, taken at surgery. V and J are TRBV29-1 and TRBJ2-1; 15 nucleotides line up with TRBD2. The TCR was taken from a male donor with early-stage non-small cell lung cancer. The CDR3 DNA reads as TGCAGCGTAACCGGGACTAGCGGGAGGATATCCTACAATGAGCAGTTCTTC. Amino acids: CSVTGTSGRISYNEQFF.